This entry is about one T cell receptor beta chain. There is no known antigen for this receptor. Per-base qualities were not stored, and no clone one base away is much larger. The sample comes from a study of tumor-infiltrating lymphocytes in localized non-small cell lung cancer (dated by TCRdb to the early 2020s). In terms of the full investigation: Patients whose samples were collected after neoadjuvant chemotherapy, as well as both smokers and never-smokers and several histologies, were included in the cohort. Each patient contributed resected tumor tissue and uninvolved lung tissue from the same patient, described as non-adjacent to the tumor. The same patients underwent several integrated assays, with TCR sequencing performed together with flow cytometry, multiplex immunofluorescence, RNA-seq, exome sequencing and proteomics. In total, the ICON cohort consisted of more than 120 surgical patients with localized non-small cell lung cancer who had their tumors resected. The paired tumor versus uninvolved lung comparison of immunoSEQ T-cell fraction included 55 patients.

Trimming takes 5 bases off V and 10 bases off J; junction bases not matched to a gene: 10. The CDR3 covers 13 residues, taking in both the cysteine and the phenylalanine. Only CDR3 DNA is held: 39 bases, read in frame from base 1. The germline V gene encodes CDR1 SNHLY and CDR2 FYNNEI. The immunoSEQ assay used for TCR sequencing gave the T-cell fraction in both tumor and uninvolved lung tissue. In the original analysis: For survival analysis, patients were divided into high (upper tertile) and low (lower two tertiles) T-cell fraction groups, which were compared by log-rank test. Paired tumor versus uninvolved lung differences in T-cell fraction were tested with a signed-rank test. The clones in this table, taken by TCRdb from immuneACCESS, are in-frame only. Not every clone is retained; where verified, under half of the shortfall comes from an unresolved V gene, and the cause of the rest is unknown. That table gives V, J and clone size, and the DNA gave D and trimming. This sample gives about 15,000 clones in total; roughly 76% of them show up just once. 2.5% to 3% of the sample lies in the top ten.

Enrollment in ICON was initiated in early 2016, and the last patient was enrolled in September 2018. From a subcohort of some 76 patients, fresh tumor and matched uninvolved tissue were collected for in-depth immune analyses, including TCR sequencing. DNA for TCR sequencing was isolated from bulk tissue, and no cell sorting was done. The paper as a whole reports these results and caveats: Because different assays used different pieces of the same tissue, intratumor heterogeneity could not be separated from technical variation. TCRbeta sequencing supported higher T cell infiltration in tumors than in uninvolved lung tissue, consistent with immunofluorescence CD3 counts. Assay coverage differed among patients according to how much tissue was available, so only a subset of the cohort had TCR sequencing. TCR-derived T-cell fraction did not differ between the flow cytometry-defined immunotypes IM1 (good prognosis) and IM2 (poor prognosis). Recurrence-free survival showed no association with tumor T-cell fraction measured by TCR sequencing (p = 0.61).

Sequenced: lung tumor tissue. Rearrangement joined TRBV2 to TRBJ2-7, with 8 bases in between that match TRBD1. The receptor comes from a human donor with non-small cell lung cancer. The base sequence is TGTGCCAGCAGTACACAGGGGGACAAGAATCAGTACTTC. Its protein product is CASSTQGDKNQYF.